This T cell receptor (beta chain) is from a study of cytomegalovirus exposure and HLA in healthy donors. Overall study results and limits: Most TCR sequences proved rare, with some public TCRs found in many donors. What was likely a sequencing artifact was a cluster of highly shared sequence variants.

60 Vbeta and 13 Jbeta primers were used in PCR. Method: immunoSEQ multiplex PCR; TCRdb's copy keeps in-frame clones and lacks some. Here the sample spans more than 140,000 clones, roughly 64% being singletons. About this clone itself: Its antigen is as yet unknown.

The ends were cut back, 4 bases at V and 4 bases at J, with 8 bases in the middle. CDR3 length: 12 residues. Germline lookup yields CDR1 PRHDT and CDR2 FYEKMQ (reference sequence). The gene calls are TRBV13 and TRBJ2-7, with D tentatively TRBD1 (6 bases). The source is a woman aged 25 to 39 in good health and CMV-seropositive. Sequenced input: PBMCs. For the CDR3, the DNA is TGTGCCAGCAGCTCCGACAGGTACGAGCAGTACTTC. Protein product: CASSSDRYEQYF.